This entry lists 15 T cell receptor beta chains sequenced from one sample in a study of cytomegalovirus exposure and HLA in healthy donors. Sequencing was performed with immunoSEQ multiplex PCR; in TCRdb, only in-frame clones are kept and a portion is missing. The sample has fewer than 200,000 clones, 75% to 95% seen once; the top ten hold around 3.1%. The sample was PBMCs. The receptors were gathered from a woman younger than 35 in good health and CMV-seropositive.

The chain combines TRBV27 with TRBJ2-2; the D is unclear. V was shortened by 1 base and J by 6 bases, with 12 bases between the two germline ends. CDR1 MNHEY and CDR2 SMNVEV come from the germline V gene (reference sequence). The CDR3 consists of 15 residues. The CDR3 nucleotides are TGTGCCAGCAGTTTATATCGGCAGGCCCCCGGGGAGCTGTTTTTT. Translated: CASSLYRQAPGELFF.

CDR3 in DNA: TGTGCCAGCAGTGAACCAGGGGCGTGGCAAGAGACCCAGTACTTC. Translating it yields CASSEPGAWQETQYF. The chain is built from TRBV25-1 and TRBJ2-5; tentatively, D is TRBD1 (6 bases). The CDR3 loop spans 15 amino acids. With 2 bases removed from V and 2 bases from J, the gap between germline ends came to 12 bases. Germline V gene sequence: CDR1 MGHDK, CDR2 SYGVNS.

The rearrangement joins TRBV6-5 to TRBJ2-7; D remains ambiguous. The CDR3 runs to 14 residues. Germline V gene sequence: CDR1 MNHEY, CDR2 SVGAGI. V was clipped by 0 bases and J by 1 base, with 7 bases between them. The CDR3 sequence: CASSYSLSSYEQYF. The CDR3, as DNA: TGTGCCAGCAGTTACTCGCTCAGTTCCTACGAGCAGTACTTC.

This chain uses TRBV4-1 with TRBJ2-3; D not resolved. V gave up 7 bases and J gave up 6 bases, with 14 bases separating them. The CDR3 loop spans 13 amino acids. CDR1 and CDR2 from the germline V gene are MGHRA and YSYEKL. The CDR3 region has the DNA TGCGCCAGCAACTCCTTTGAGGCGGATACGCAGTATTTT. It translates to CASNSFEADTQYF.

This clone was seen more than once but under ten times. The CDR3 sequence is CASSEDRGLGANVLTF. The CDR3 coding sequence is TGTGCCAGTAGTGAGGACAGGGGGCTTGGGGCCAACGTCCTGACTTTC. The chain links TRBV19 to TRBJ2-6; TRBD1 agrees at 11 bases. Germline CDR1 and CDR2: LNHDA and SQIVND (reference sequence). The CDR3 runs to 16 residues. Unmatched junction bases numbered 3, after V lost 5 bases and J lost 3 bases.

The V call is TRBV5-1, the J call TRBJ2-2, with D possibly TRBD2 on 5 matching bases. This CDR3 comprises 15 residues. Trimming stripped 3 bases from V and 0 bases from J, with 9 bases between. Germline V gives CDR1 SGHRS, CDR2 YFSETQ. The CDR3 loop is CASSSLGTNTGELFF. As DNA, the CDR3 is TGCGCCAGCAGCTCACTAGGGACGAACACCGGGGAGCTGTTTTTT.

The chain's CDR3 is CASSFNWGRRNEQYF. CDR3 sequence (DNA): TGTGCCAGCAGCTTTAATTGGGGGAGGAGGAACGAGCAGTACTTC. The chain carries TRBV11-2 and TRBJ2-7; D possibly corresponds to TRBD2 (6 bases). Trimming removed 3 bases from V and 5 bases from J, with 17 bases in between. The CDR3 is 15 amino acids. CDR1 and CDR2 (germline): SGHAT, FQNNGV.

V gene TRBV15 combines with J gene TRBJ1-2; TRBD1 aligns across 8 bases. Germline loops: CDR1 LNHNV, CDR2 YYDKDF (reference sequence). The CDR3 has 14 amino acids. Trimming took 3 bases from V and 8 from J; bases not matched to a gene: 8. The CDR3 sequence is CATSSMQGAWGYTF. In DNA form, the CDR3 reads TGTGCCACCAGCAGTATGCAGGGGGCTTGGGGCTACACCTTC.

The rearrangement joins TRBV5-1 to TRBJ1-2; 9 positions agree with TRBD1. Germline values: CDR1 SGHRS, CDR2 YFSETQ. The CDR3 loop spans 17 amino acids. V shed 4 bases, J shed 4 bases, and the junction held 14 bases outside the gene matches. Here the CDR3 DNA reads TGCGCCAGCAGCCCTAGAACGGCGGGACAGGGCCGCTATGGCTACACCTTC. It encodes CASSPRTAGQGRYGYTF.

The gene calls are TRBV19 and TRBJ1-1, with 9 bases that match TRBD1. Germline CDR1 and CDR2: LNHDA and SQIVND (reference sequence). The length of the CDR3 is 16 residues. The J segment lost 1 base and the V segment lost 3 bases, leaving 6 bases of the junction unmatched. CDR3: CASSIGTGYPNTEAFF. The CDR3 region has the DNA TGTGCCAGTAGTATTGGGACAGGGTATCCGAACACTGAAGCTTTCTTT.

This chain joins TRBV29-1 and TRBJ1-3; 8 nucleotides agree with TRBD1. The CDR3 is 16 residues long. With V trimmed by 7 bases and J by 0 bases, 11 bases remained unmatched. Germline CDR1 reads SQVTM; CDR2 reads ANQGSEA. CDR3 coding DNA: TGCAGCGCTACCTCCCCAGGGGGCGGCTCTGGAAACACCATATATTTT. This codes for CSATSPGGGSGNTIYF.

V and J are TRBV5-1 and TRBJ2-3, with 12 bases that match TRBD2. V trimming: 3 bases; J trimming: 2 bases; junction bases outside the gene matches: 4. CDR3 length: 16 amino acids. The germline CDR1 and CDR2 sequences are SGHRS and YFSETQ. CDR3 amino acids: CASSSLAGGITDTQYF. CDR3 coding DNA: TGCGCCAGCAGCTCCCTAGCGGGGGGGATCACAGATACGCAGTATTTT.

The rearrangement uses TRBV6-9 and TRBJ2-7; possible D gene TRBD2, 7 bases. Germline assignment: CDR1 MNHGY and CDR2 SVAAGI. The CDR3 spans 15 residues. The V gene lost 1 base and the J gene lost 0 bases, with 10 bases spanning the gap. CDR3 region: CASSYCAGASYEQYF. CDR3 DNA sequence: TGTGCCAGCAGTTATTGTGCGGGGGCCTCCTACGAGCAGTACTTC.

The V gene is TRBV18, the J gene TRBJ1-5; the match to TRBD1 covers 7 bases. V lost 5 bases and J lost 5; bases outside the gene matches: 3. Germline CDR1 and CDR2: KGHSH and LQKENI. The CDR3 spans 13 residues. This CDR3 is CASSAGTDQPQHF. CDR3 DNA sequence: TGTGCCAGCTCAGCTGGGACAGATCAGCCCCAGCATTTT.

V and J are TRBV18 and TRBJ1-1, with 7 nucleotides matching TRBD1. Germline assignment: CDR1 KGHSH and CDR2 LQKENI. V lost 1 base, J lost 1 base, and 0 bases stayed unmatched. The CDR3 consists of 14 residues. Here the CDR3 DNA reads TGTGCCAGCTCACCACGACAGGGGAACACTGAAGCTTTCTTT. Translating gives CASSPRQGNTEAFF. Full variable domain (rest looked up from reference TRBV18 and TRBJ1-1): NAGVMQNPRHLVRRRGQEARLRCSPMKGHSHVYWYRQLPEEGLKFMVYLQKENIIDESGMPKERFSAEFPKEGPSILRIQQVVRGDSAAYFCASSPRQGNTEAFFGQGTRLTVV.